This T cell receptor beta chain was recorded in a study of T cell repertoires in cytomegalovirus infection. Findings and caveats of the study: Dominating the ex vivo response were TCR beta clonotypes that were CMV-specific and HLA-C-restricted. Carriers of CMV and the relevant HLA type were discriminated by public TCR beta frequency.

This clonotype was counted a few times. Its antigen is not known. Germline CDR1 reads DFQATT; CDR2 reads SNEGSKA (reference sequence). This CDR3 has 16 residues. The germline V and J ends were trimmed by 4 bases and 0 bases, with 16 bases remaining between them. One entry per CDR3 protein, called by TCRdb with MiXCR from the reads. Counted here are about 740,000 distinct CDR3 sequences, 30% to 40% occurring once; the ten biggest clones make up about 20%. This clonotype originated in a human donor in good health (CMV status not recorded). Some clones in this sample may be carry-over from other donors' samples. The V and J genes are TRBV20-1 and TRBJ2-1; weak D call: TRBD1 (5 bases). This specimen consisted of cultured PBMCs, obtained from culture after CMV antigen stimulation. In DNA, the CDR3 is TGCAGTGCTAAGGGCCAGGGCTTCAGCTCCTACAATGAGCAGTTCTTC. It codes for CSAKGQGFSSYNEQFF.